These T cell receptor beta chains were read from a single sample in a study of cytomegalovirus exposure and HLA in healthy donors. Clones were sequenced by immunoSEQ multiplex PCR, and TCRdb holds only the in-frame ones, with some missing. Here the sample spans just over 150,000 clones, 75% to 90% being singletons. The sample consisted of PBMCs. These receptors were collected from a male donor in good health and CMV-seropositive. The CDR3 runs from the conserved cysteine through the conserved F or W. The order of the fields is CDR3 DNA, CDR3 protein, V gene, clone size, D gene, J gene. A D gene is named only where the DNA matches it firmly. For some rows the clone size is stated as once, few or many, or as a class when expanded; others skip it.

DNA: TGTGCCAGCAGGGAACCGGGACAGGGGTCCTACGAGCAGTACTTC
CDR3: CASREPGQGSYEQYF
V: TRBV6-1
size: once
D: TRBD1
J: TRBJ2-7

DNA: TGTGCCAGCTCACCACCGACTAGGGGTGAGCAGTTCTTC
CDR3: CASSPPTRGEQFF
V: TRBV18
size: NA
D: NA
J: TRBJ2-1

DNA: TGTGCCAGTAGTATCGGGACTAGCGGGGCCTACGAGCAGTACTTC
CDR3: CASSIGTSGAYEQYF
V: TRBV19
size: NA
D: TRBD2
J: TRBJ2-7

DNA: TGCGCTGAGCCGGGACAGGAAGAAGAGACCCAGTACTTC
CDR3: CAEPGQEEETQYF
V: TRBV10-1
size: NA
D: TRBD1
J: TRBJ2-5

DNA: TGTGCCAGCAGCGTAGGCCCGGGAGATACGCAGTATTTT
CDR3: CASSVGPGDTQYF
V: TRBV9
size: few
D: NA
J: TRBJ2-3

DNA: TGCGCCAGCAGCGCCGGGACAGGTTTGTCCTACGAGCAGTACTTC
CDR3: CASSAGTGLSYEQYF
V: TRBV5-1
size: NA
D: TRBD1
J: TRBJ2-7

DNA: TGTGCCAGCAGCTTAGCCGCTAAGGAAAAACTGTTTTTT
CDR3: CASSLAAKEKLFF
V: TRBV11-1
size: once
D: NA
J: TRBJ1-4

DNA: TGCGCCAGCAGCCAAGCGCAGGGCCCCTACGAGCAGTACTTC
CDR3: CASSQAQGPYEQYF
V: TRBV4-1
size: NA
D: NA
J: TRBJ2-7

DNA: TGTGCCTGGTCCCGGTCTCCCCAGGACACTGAAGCTTTCTTT
CDR3: CAWSRSPQDTEAFF
V: TRBV30
size: NA
D: NA
J: TRBJ1-1

DNA: TGTGCCAGTCGTCTTACTGGACAGGCGAACACTGAAGCTTTCTTT
CDR3: CASRLTGQANTEAFF
V: TRBV19
size: NA
D: TRBD1
J: TRBJ1-1

DNA: TGCGCCAGCAGCTGGACACAAAACCCCTACGAGCAGTACTTC
CDR3: CASSWTQNPYEQYF
V: TRBV5-1
size: NA
D: NA
J: TRBJ2-7

DNA: TGTGCCAGCAGCGTACTCGGGGAGACCCAGTACTTC
CDR3: CASSVLGETQYF
V: TRBV9
size: NA
D: NA
J: TRBJ2-5

DNA: TGTTCCAGCAGCAACGTTAAAGCAGGTTTAGATACGCAGTATTTT
CDR3: CSSSNVKAGLDTQYF
V: TRBV7-9
size: NA
D: NA
J: TRBJ2-3

DNA: TGTGCCAGCAGGAAAACAGGGGGTCTCAACTATGGCTACACCTTC
CDR3: CASRKTGGLNYGYTF
V: TRBV27
size: NA
D: TRBD1
J: TRBJ1-2

DNA: TGTGCCAGCAGTGCCACAGGAGCCCTCTACGAGCAGTACTTC
CDR3: CASSATGALYEQYF
V: TRBV27
size: NA
D: NA
J: TRBJ2-7

DNA: TGCGCCAGCAGCCGGATGACTAGCGGCAGCTCCTACAATGAGCAGTTCTTC
CDR3: CASSRMTSGSSYNEQFF
V: TRBV4-3
size: NA
D: TRBD2
J: TRBJ2-1

DNA: TGTGCCAGCAGTTTCACGGTCCAAGAGACCCAGTACTTC
CDR3: CASSFTVQETQYF
V: TRBV6-5
size: NA
D: NA
J: TRBJ2-5

DNA: TGTGCCAGCAGTCCGTTGGGACAGTTCGCGAACACCGGGGAGCTGTTTTTT
CDR3: CASSPLGQFANTGELFF
V: TRBV27
size: NA
D: TRBD1
J: TRBJ2-2

DNA: TGTGCCAGCAGCATAGGACAGGGTAGAAGTGCGCAGTATTTT
CDR3: CASSIGQGRSAQYF
V: TRBV21-1
size: NA
D: NA
J: TRBJ2-3

DNA: TGTGCCAGCAGCCAGGCAGGCAATGAGCAGTTCTTC
CDR3: CASSQAGNEQFF
V: TRBV6-5
size: NA
D: NA
J: TRBJ2-1

DNA: TGTGCCAGCAGCGTAAACAGAATTCCCTACGAGCAGTACTTC
CDR3: CASSVNRIPYEQYF
V: TRBV9
size: NA
D: NA
J: TRBJ2-7

DNA: TGTGCCCAGGGACTAGCGGGAGGGAGTCTTGGCACAGATACGCAGTATTTT
CDR3: CAQGLAGGSLGTDTQYF
V: TRBV30
size: few
D: TRBD2
J: TRBJ2-3

DNA: TGCGCCAGCAGCTTGGATTGGACAGGGGCGGGGAAGCAGTACTTC
CDR3: CASSLDWTGAGKQYF
V: TRBV5-1
size: NA
D: TRBD1
J: TRBJ2-7

DNA: TGTGCCTGGAGGGCCCGGGGGGGACTCAATCAGCCCCAGCATTTT
CDR3: CAWRARGGLNQPQHF
V: TRBV30
size: NA
D: NA
J: TRBJ1-5

DNA: TGTGCCAGCAGCTTGTACACCGATCAAGAGACCCAGTACTTC
CDR3: CASSLYTDQETQYF
V: TRBV5-5
size: NA
D: NA
J: TRBJ2-5

DNA: TGTGCCAGCAGTTTATCCGGGGTACTAGCACGGCAGTTCTTC
CDR3: CASSLSGVLARQFF
V: TRBV27
size: NA
D: NA
J: TRBJ2-1

DNA: TGTGCCAGCAGCCAAGAATTAGCGGGAGTGACAACCTACGAGCAGTACTTC
CDR3: CASSQELAGVTTYEQYF
V: TRBV4-2
size: NA
D: TRBD2
J: TRBJ2-7

DNA: TGTGCCAGCAGTTTCACGGGACAGGGGGGATCACCCCTCCACTTT
CDR3: CASSFTGQGGSPLHF
V: TRBV27
size: NA
D: TRBD1
J: TRBJ1-6

DNA: TGCAGCGTTGGGTCGGACGGGGAAGTAGCTGGCTACACCTTC
CDR3: CSVGSDGEVAGYTF
V: TRBV29-1
size: NA
D: NA
J: TRBJ1-2

DNA: TGTGCCAGCAGCACGACAGTTTCCTCTAGCAATCAGCCCCAGCATTTT
CDR3: CASSTTVSSSNQPQHF
V: TRBV5-4
size: few
D: NA
J: TRBJ1-5

DNA: TGTGCCAGCAGCCTCGGACCCGGGAGGAACACTGAAGCTTTCTTT
CDR3: CASSLGPGRNTEAFF
V: TRBV5-4
size: NA
D: NA
J: TRBJ1-1

DNA: TGTGCCATCAGTGAGTCCAACCTAGGAGTGGAGCAGTACTTC
CDR3: CAISESNLGVEQYF
V: TRBV10-3
size: NA
D: NA
J: TRBJ2-7

DNA: TGTGCCAGCAGTTTGGGAGGTTCCTACGAGCAGTACTTC
CDR3: CASSLGGSYEQYF
V: TRBV27
size: NA
D: NA
J: TRBJ2-7

DNA: TGTGCCAGCAGCATCAGGCTAGCCAAAAACATTCAGTACTTC
CDR3: CASSIRLAKNIQYF
V: TRBV5-5
size: few
D: NA
J: TRBJ2-4

DNA: TGTGCCAGCAGTGAAAGAGATCCTCCGGTTAACTATGGCTACACCTTC
CDR3: CASSERDPPVNYGYTF
V: TRBV6-1
size: few
D: NA
J: TRBJ1-2

DNA: TGCGCCAGCAGCTTGCGGGAGCCTCCGGATACGCAGTATTTT
CDR3: CASSLREPPDTQYF
V: TRBV5-1
size: NA
D: NA
J: TRBJ2-3

DNA: TGCGCCAGCACGGACTCCTCAAACACCGGGGAGCTGTTTTTT
CDR3: CASTDSSNTGELFF
V: TRBV10-2
size: NA
D: NA
J: TRBJ2-2

DNA: TGTGCCATCACGGGGGGGATCGGATCGAATTCACCCCTCCACTTT
CDR3: CAITGGIGSNSPLHF
V: TRBV10-3
size: NA
D: NA
J: TRBJ1-6

DNA: TGTGCCATCAGTGATCCGGGACAGGGGGTCAATGAGCAGTTCTTC
CDR3: CAISDPGQGVNEQFF
V: TRBV10-3
size: few
D: TRBD1
J: TRBJ2-1

DNA: TGTGCCAGCAAGGTCAGGGGTCGGAACACTGAAGCTTTCTTT
CDR3: CASKVRGRNTEAFF
V: TRBV6-5
size: NA
D: NA
J: TRBJ1-1

DNA: TGTGCGGTCACAGGGAACACTGAAGCTTTCTTT
CDR3: CAVTGNTEAFF
V: TRBV6-5
size: NA
D: NA
J: TRBJ1-1

DNA: TGCGCCAGCAGCCCCGGGACTTTTTCCTACGAGCAGTACTTC
CDR3: CASSPGTFSYEQYF
V: TRBV4-3
size: NA
D: NA
J: TRBJ2-7

DNA: TGTGCCAGCAGTGACGCGGGTTCGAAAGCTTTCTTT
CDR3: CASSDAGSKAFF
V: TRBV6-4
size: NA
D: NA
J: TRBJ1-1

DNA: TGTGCCTGGAGTGGGCTAGCGGGAGCAGATACGCAGTATTTT
CDR3: CAWSGLAGADTQYF
V: TRBV30
size: NA
D: TRBD2
J: TRBJ2-3

DNA: TGTGCCAGCAGTGAAGGGCTCGGCACAGATACGCAGTATTTT
CDR3: CASSEGLGTDTQYF
V: TRBV2
size: NA
D: NA
J: TRBJ2-3

DNA: TGTGCCACCAGGGGGCCAGGTAATGAGCAGTTCTTC
CDR3: CATRGPGNEQFF
V: TRBV6-6
size: NA
D: TRBD1
J: TRBJ2-1

DNA: TGTGCCAGCAGCCGGGGACAGCCTGAAGCTTTCTTT
CDR3: CASSRGQPEAFF
V: TRBV11-1
size: NA
D: TRBD1
J: TRBJ1-1

DNA: TGTGCCAGTAGTATTTCAGGAGCGGGAGAGGTCACAGATACGCAGTATTTT
CDR3: CASSISGAGEVTDTQYF
V: TRBV19
size: NA
D: TRBD2
J: TRBJ2-3

DNA: TGTGCCTGGATTCAGGGTGGCATTCAGTACTTC
CDR3: CAWIQGGIQYF
V: TRBV30
size: NA
D: NA
J: TRBJ2-4

DNA: TGTGCCAGCAGCAAAGACAGCTCCTATAATTCACCCCTCCACTTT
CDR3: CASSKDSSYNSPLHF
V: TRBV7-9
size: NA
D: NA
J: TRBJ1-6

DNA: TGTGCCAGCAGCCCCGACAGGGCGGTGGAGACCCAGTACTTC
CDR3: CASSPDRAVETQYF
V: TRBV7-2
size: NA
D: TRBD1
J: TRBJ2-5

DNA: TGTTCCGGGTCTTACACCGGGGAGCTGTTTTTT
CDR3: CSGSYTGELFF
V: TRBV7-9
size: NA
D: NA
J: TRBJ2-2

DNA: TGTGCCAGCAGTTTATCAGGTCGGACAGTTCTTTACTATGGCTACACCTTC
CDR3: CASSLSGRTVLYYGYTF
V: TRBV27
size: NA
D: NA
J: TRBJ1-2